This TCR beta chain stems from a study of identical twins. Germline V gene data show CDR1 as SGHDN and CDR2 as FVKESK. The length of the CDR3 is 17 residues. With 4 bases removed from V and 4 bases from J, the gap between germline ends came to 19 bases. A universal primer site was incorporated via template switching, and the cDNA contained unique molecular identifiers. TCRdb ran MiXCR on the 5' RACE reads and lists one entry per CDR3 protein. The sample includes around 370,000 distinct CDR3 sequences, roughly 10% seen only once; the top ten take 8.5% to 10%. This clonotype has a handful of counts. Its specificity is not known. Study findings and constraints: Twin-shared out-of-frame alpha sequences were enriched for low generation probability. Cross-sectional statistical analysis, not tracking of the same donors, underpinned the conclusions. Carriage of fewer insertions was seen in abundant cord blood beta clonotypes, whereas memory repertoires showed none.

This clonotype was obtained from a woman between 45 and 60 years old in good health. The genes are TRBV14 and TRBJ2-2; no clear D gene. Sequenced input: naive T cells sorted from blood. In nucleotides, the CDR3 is TGTGCCAGCAGCCTGAATTGGGCGGCAGAGATCACCGGGGAGCTGTTTTTT. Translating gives CASSLNWAAEITGELFF.